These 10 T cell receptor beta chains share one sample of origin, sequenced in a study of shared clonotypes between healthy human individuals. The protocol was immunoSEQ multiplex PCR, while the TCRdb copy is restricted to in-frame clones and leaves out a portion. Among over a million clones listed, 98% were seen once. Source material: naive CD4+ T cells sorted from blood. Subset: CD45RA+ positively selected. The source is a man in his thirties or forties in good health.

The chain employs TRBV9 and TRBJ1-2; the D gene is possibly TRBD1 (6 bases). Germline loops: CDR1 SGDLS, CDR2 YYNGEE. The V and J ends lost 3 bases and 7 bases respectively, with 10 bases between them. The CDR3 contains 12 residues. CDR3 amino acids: CASSAQGTGYTF. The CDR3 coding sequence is TGTGCCAGCAGCGCTCAGGGGACTGGCTACACCTTC.

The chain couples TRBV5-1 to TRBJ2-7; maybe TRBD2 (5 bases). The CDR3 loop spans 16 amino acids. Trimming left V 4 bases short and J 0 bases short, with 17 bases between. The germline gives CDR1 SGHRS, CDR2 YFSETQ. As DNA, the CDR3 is TGCGCCAGCAGCCTCCTAGGAAGCGGCCGCTCCTACGAGCAGTACTTC. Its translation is CASSLLGSGRSYEQYF.

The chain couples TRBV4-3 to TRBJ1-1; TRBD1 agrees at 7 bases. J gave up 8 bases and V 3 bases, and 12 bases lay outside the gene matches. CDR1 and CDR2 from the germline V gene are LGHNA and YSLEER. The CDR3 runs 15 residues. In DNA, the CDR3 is TGCGCCAGCAGCCAGGCAGGGACAGCGCCTTGGGAAGCTTTCTTT. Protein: CASSQAGTAPWEAFF.

In nucleotides, the CDR3 is TGTGCCAGCAGTTACCACTACAGATCCTACGAGCAGTACTTC. Translation: CASSYHYRSYEQYF. V gene TRBV6-5 combines with J gene TRBJ2-7; D is unclear. V was clipped by 2 bases and J by 1 base, with 9 bases between them. The CDR3 has 14 amino acids. CDR1 is MNHEY and CDR2 is SVGAGI in the germline V gene.

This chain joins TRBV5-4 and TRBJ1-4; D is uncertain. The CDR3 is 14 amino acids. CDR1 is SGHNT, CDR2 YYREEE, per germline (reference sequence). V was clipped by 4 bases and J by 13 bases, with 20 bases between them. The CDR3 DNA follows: TGTGCCAGCAGCAATAGACAATCGTCGGTGAGACTGTTTTTT. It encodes CASSNRQSSVRLFF.

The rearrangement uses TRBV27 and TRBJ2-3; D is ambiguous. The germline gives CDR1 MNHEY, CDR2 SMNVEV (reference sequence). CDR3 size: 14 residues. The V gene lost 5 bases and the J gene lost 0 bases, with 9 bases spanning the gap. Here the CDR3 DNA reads TGTGCCAGCAGTCAGCAGGTTAGCACAGATACGCAGTATTTT. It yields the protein CASSQQVSTDTQYF.

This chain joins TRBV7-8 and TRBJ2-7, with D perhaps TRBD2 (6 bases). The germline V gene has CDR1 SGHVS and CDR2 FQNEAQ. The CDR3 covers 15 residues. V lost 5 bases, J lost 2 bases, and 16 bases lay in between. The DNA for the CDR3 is TGTGCCAGCAGCCCCCGGGAGCTAACTACCTACGAGCAGTACTTC. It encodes CASSPRELTTYEQYF.

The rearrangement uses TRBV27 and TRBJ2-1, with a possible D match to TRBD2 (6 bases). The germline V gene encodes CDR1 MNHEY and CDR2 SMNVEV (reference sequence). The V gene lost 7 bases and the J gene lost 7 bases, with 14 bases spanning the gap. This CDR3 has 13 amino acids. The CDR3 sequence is CASTLRGRNEQFF. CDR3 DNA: TGTGCCAGCACCCTGAGAGGGAGGAATGAGCAGTTCTTC.

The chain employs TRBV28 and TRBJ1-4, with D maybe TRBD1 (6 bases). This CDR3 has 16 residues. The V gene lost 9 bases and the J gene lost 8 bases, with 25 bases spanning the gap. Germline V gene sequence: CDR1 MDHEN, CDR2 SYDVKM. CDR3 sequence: CASLNGGPPYSEKLFF. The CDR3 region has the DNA TGTGCCAGTCTTAACGGGGGGCCACCCTATTCAGAAAAACTGTTTTTT. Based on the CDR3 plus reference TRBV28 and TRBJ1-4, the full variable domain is DVKVTQSSRYLVKRTGEKVFLECVQDMDHENMFWYRQDPGLGLRLIYFSYDVKMKEKGDIPEGYSVSREKKERFSLILESASTNQTSMYLCASLNGGPPYSEKLFFGSGTQLSVL.

CDR3: CASSDRDGYTF. CDR3 bases: TGTGCCAGCTCAGACAGGGACGGCTACACCTTC. The chain couples TRBV18 to TRBJ1-2; 7 bases fit TRBD1. This CDR3 region has 11 residues. J gave up 8 bases and V 5 bases, and 2 bases lay outside the gene matches. Germline-derived CDR1 and CDR2 are KGHSH and LQKENI.